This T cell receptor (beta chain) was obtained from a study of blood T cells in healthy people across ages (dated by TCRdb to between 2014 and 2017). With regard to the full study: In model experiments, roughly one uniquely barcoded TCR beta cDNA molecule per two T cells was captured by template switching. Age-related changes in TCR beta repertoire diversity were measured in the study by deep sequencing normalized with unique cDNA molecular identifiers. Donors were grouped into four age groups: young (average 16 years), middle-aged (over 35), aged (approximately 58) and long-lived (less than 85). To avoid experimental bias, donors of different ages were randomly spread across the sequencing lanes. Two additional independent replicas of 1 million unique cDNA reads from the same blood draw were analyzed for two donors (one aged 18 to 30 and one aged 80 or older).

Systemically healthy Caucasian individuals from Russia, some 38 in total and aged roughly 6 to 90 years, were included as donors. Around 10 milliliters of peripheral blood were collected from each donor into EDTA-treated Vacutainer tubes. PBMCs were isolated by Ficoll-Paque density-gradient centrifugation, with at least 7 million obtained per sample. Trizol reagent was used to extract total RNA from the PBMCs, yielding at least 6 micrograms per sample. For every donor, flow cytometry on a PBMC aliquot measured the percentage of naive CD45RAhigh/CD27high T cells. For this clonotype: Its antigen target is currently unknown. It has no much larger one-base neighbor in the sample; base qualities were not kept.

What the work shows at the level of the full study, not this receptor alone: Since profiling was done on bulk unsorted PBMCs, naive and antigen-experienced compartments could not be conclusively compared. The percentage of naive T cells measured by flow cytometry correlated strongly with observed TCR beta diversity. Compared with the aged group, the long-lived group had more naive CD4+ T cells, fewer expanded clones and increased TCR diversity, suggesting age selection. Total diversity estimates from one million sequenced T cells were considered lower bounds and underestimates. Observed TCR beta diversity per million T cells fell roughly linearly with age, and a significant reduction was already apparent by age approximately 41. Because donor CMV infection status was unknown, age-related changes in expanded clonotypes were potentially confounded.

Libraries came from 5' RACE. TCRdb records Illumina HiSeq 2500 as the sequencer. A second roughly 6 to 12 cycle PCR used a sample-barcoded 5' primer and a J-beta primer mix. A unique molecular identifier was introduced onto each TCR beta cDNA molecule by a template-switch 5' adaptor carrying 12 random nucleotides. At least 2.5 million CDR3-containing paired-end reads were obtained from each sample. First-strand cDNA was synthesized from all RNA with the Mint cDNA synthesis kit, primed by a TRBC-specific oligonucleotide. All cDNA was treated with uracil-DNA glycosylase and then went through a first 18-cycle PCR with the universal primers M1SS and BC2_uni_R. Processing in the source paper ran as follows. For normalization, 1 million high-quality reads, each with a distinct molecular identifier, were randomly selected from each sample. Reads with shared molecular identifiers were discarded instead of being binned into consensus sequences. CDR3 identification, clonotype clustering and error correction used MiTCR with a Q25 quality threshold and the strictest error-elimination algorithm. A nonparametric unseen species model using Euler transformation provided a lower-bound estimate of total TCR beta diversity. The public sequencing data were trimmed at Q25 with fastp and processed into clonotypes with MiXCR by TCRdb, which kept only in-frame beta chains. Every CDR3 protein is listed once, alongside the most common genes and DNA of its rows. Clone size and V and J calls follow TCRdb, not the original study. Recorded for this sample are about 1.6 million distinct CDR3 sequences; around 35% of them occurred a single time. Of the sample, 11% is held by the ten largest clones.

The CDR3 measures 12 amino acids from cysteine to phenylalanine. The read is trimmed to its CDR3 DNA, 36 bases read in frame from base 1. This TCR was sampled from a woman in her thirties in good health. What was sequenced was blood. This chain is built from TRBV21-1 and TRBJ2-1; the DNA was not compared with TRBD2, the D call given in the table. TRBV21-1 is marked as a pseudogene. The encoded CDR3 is CASSPPESEQFF. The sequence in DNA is TGTGCCAGCAGCCCTCCCGAAAGTGAGCAGTTCTTC.